The entry below gives a single T cell receptor beta chain sequence along with its context. No cognate antigen has been identified for it. Base quality data are lacking; no much larger clone is found one base away. This entry comes from a study of blood T cell repertoires in COVID-19 (dated by TCRdb to the early 2020s). Regarding the research as a whole: Collaborator samples came from the United States, Italy and Spain and covered acute and convalescent phases of COVID-19. The prospective study material was composed of cDNA or gDNA derived from T cells, B-cell-depleted T cells, or PBMCs. The dataset comprised deeply sampled blood TCRbeta repertoires from subjects exposed to, actively infected with, or recovered from COVID-19. The repertoires were released in a freely available public database meant as a resource for research on the immune response to SARS-CoV-2. Samples were obtained from the ongoing ImmuneRACE study (first 160 participants) and from 1,254 subjects provided by 6 global collaborators. Sample metadata almost always included a de-identified subject ID, COVID-19 status, age in years and sex. Where available, HLA class I and class II types were taken from metadata supplied by the sample provider and were not determined by assay-based typing. Summary of the overall study and its limitations: Clinical and demographic metadata were provided uncurated, with the amount varying by source and participant.

Each collaborating institution followed its own protocols to collect whole blood in K2EDTA tubes. For TCRbeta analysis, collaborators shipped samples as frozen whole blood, isolated PBMCs, or DNA extracted from either of those sample types. The immunoSEQ Assay, a bias-controlled multiplex PCR, was used to amplify TCRbeta CDR3 regions from genomic DNA. On the study's bioinformatics: Nucleated cell counts per sample were estimated from amplification of reference gene primers within the assay. To quantify the absolute abundance of each unique TCRbeta CDR3 rearrangement, sequence reads were collapsed and filtered. For each sample, productive Simpson clonality was calculated as the square root of Simpson's diversity index over productive rearrangements. TCRdb provides this immuneACCESS table in a form limited to in-frame rearrangements. Some clones are lacking; in checked studies, under half of them reflect an unresolved V gene, and why the rest are absent is not known. V and J calls and clone size are copied from that table; D and trimming were computed from the DNA. In this sample the table shows under 65,000 clones, about nine tenths of which occur a single time. The biggest ten clones account for around 8.4% of the sample.

V is pruned by 6 bases and J by 6 bases, leaving 7 bases of the junction without a gene match. Counted from cysteine to phenylalanine, this CDR3 has 14 amino acids. CDR3 DNA only is kept here, 42 bases in frame from base 1. The germline V gene supplies CDR1 MDHEN and CDR2 SYDVKM. The sequence links TRBV28 to TRBJ1-1; a stretch of 10 junction bases matches TRBD1. The clonotype was recovered from a woman of 80 years or more with active COVID-19. The source material was peripheral blood. The CDR3 amino acid sequence is: CASSPDRGLAEAFF. At the DNA level, the sequence is TGTGCCAGCAGCCCTGACAGGGGGCTTGCTGAAGCTTTCTTT.